This T cell receptor (beta chain) was retrieved from a study of blood T cells in healthy people across ages. General study findings and limits: Naive CD4+ cell counts and diversity both ran higher in long-lived than in aged donors.

Combining a sample-barcoded 5' primer with a J-beta primer mix, a second PCR ran for roughly 7 to 11 cycles. Each TCR beta cDNA got a 12-nucleotide random molecular identifier. TCRdb redid the calling of the 5' RACE reads with MiXCR, one entry per CDR3 protein. The data contain 1.6 million or so distinct CDR3 sequences, about 35% of them singletons. This clonotype has a single count. The antigen is undetermined. The junction differs from germline at one of its ends, possibly a read error. CDR3 size: 14 residues. Germline V gene lookup returns CDR1 MNHNS and CDR2 SASEGT. Healthy Caucasians from Russia aged 6 to 90 served as donors.

This clonotype was obtained from a woman in her twenties or thirties in good health. The chain recombines TRBV6-1 with TRBJ1-1, with D possibly being TRBD1 (5 bases). Input material: blood. The CDR3 coding sequence is TGTGCCCGCAGCGCTTGGGGGATGAACACTGAAGCTTTCTTT. It is translated as CARSAWGMNTEAFF.